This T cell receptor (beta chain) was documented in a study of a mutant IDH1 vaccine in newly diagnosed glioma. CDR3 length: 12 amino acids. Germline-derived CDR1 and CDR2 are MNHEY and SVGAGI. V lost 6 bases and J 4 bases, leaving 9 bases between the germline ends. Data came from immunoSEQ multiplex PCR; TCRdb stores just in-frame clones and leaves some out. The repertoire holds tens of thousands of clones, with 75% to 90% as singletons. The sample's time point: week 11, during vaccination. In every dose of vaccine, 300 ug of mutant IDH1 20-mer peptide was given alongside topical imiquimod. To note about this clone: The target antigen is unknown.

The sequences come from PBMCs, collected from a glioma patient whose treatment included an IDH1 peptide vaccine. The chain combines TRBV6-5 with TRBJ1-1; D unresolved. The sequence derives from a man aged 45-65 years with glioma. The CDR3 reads CASRREGTEAFF. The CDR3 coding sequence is TGTGCCAGCAGGAGGGAAGGCACTGAAGCTTTCTTT.